Listed below are T cell receptor beta chains from one sample, sequenced in a study of shared clonotypes between healthy human individuals. TCRdb's table, derived via immunoSEQ multiplex PCR, lists solely in-frame clones and lacks some. The sample gives some 1 million clones, 70% to 80% of which show up once; over 1.3% is in the top ten. Specimen: memory CD4+ T cells sorted from blood. The receptors derive from a young man in good health. CDR3s include the opening cysteine and the closing phenylalanine or tryptophan. A D gene is named only where the DNA matches it firmly.

d_call v_call cdr3_aa
NA TRBV5-1 CASSLGHYNSPLHF
NA TRBV2 CASTPSSLKNIQYF
NA TRBV6-5 CASSQKPRELFF
TRBD2 TRBV6-1 CASSEYLESSGRRETQYF
NA TRBV5-6 CASSLGLLRDEKLFF
TRBD1 TRBV6-1 CASSLRQGGNTEAFF
TRBD1 TRBV5-6 CASSRTGNGNQPQHF
TRBD2 TRBV5-1 CASSYPSGNTGELFF
NA TRBV5-6 CASSRQGLALNQPQHF
TRBD2 TRBV27 CASSLTAGTSGISGELFF
NA TRBV10-3 CAISRIYSNQPQHF
NA TRBV19 CASSIGPNQPQHF
NA TRBV11-2 CASSLSGSTEAFF
NA TRBV19 CASSSPRGRNTEAFF
NA TRBV20-1 CSASGIYEQYF
NA TRBV10-1 CASSGPGGGEQFF
TRBD1 TRBV9 CASSVAGTGGRGYTF
TRBD1 TRBV5-1 CASSLAGGNYGYTF
NA TRBV7-9 CASSRGTVGETQYF
NA TRBV19 CASSTQQGRGTEAFF
NA TRBV10-3 CAISLRSSLAEAFF
TRBD2 TRBV2 CASSQREGYEQYF
NA TRBV4-3 CASSQAVGREETQYF
NA TRBV6-1 CASSEGTATNEKLFF
NA TRBV4-1 CASSHDGTGVTEAFF
NA TRBV5-1 CASSDNTGELFF
NA TRBV7-8 CASSLGRDSNQPQHF
NA TRBV18 CASSPDARDEGYF
NA TRBV7-7 CASSQGSFQETQYF
NA TRBV30 CAWNPLDRPNTEAFF
NA TRBV21-1 CASSKGGEKSPLHF
NA TRBV27 CASSPWTENNSPLHF
NA TRBV11-1 CASSSWGSAKNIQYF
TRBD2 TRBV30 CAWSSFGGGARDTQYF
NA TRBV7-2 CASSYRASLYEQYF
NA TRBV10-3 CAISESPNTEAFF
TRBD1 TRBV7-2 CASSPGQANSPLHF
NA TRBV11-1 CASSLEGGDGYTF
NA TRBV7-9 CASSFSTGTEAFF
NA TRBV10-2 CASSESGALYEQYF
NA TRBV27 CASRSLRNTGELFF
TRBD1 TRBV7-2 CASSSITGGKETQYF
NA TRBV15 CATSSRGFSTTGANVLTF
NA TRBV4-3 CASSQDRGGQPQHF
NA TRBV5-1 CASSEFSYNEQFF
TRBD1 TRBV6-5 CASTKPGGGTEAFF
TRBD1 TRBV6-5 CASRGTGSGYTF
TRBD1 TRBV28 CASSSTGGWEKLFF
NA TRBV7-4 CASSPRKQGWWAKNIQYF
NA TRBV5-1 CASSLALAETQYF
NA TRBV5-1 CASSLGYEQYF
TRBD1 TRBV7-2 CASSTRQGDNSPLHF
NA TRBV5-1 CASSLEATVELGAFF
TRBD1 TRBV2 CASSVGQGSYGYTF
TRBD2 TRBV9 CASSEGASGAQETQYF
NA TRBV6-5 CASSYPGRSTQYF
NA TRBV5-1 CASSLAVGDTEAFF
NA TRBV4-2 CASSPGTQFRDTQYF
NA TRBV5-1 CASTQGETQYF